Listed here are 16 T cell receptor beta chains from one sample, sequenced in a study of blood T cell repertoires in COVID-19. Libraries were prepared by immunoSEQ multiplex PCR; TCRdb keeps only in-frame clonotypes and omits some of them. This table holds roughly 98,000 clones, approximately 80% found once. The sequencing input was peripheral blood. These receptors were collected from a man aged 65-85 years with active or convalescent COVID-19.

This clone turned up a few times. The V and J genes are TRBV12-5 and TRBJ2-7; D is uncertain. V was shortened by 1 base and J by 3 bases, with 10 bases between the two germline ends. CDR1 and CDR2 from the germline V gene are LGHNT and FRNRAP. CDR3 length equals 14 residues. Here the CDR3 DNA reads TGTGCTAGTGGTTTGGCCGGGTTAGGCTACGAGCAGTACTTC. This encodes CASGLAGLGYEQYF.

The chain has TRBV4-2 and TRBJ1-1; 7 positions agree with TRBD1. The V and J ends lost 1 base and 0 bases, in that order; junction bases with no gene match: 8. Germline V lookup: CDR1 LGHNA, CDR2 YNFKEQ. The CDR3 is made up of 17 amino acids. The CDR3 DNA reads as TGTGCCAGCAGCCAAGCACACAGGGGAATCATGAACACTGAAGCTTTCTTT. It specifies CASSQAHRGIMNTEAFF.

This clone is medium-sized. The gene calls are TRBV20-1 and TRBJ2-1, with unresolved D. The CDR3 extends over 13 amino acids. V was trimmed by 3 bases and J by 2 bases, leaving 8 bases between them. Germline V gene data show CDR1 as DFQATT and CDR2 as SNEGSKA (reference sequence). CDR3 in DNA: TGCAGTGCTAGTATCCGGGCCTACAATGAGCAGTTCTTC. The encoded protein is CSASIRAYNEQFF.

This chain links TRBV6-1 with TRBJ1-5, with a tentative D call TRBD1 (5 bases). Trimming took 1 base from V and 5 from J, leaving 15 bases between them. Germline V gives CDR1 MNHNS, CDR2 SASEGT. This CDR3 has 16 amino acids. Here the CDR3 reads CASSEVVRVYDQPQHF. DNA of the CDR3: TGTGCCAGCAGTGAAGTTGTCAGGGTGTATGATCAGCCCCAGCATTTT.

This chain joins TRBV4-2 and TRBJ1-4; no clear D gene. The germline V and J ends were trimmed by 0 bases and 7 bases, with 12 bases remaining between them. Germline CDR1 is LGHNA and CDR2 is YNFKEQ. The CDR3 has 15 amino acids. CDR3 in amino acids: CASSQEWPISEKLFF. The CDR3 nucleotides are TGTGCCAGCAGCCAAGAGTGGCCAATATCTGAAAAACTGTTTTTT.

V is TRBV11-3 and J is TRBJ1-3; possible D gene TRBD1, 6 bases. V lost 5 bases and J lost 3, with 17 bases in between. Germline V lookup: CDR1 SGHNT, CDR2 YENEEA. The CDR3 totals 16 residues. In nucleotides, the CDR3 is TGTGCCAGCAGCCTCGTAGGGGGTCTCGGTGGAAACACCATATATTTT. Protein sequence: CASSLVGGLGGNTIYF.

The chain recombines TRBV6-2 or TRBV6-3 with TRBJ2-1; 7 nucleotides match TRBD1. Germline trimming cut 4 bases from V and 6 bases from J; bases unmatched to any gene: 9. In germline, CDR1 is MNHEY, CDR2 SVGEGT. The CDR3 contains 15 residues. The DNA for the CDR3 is TGTGCCAGCAGTTCCAGGACAGGTTTAATCAATGAGCAGTTCTTC. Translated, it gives CASSSRTGLINEQFF.

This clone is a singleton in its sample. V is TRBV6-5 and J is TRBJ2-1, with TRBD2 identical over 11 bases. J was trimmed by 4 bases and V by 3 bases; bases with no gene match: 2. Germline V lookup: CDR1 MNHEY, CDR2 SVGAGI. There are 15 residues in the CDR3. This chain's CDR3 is CASSYTSGGYNEQFF. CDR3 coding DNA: TGTGCCAGCAGTTATACTAGCGGGGGATACAATGAGCAGTTCTTC.

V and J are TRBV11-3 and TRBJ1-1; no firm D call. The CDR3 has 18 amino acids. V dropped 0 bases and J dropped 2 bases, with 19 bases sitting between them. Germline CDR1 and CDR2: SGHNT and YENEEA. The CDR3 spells CASSLDLGGLSGNTEAFF. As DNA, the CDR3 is TGTGCCAGCAGCTTAGATCTAGGAGGACTTTCGGGAAACACTGAAGCTTTCTTT. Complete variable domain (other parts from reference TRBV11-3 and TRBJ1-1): EAGVVQSPRYKIIEKKQPVAFWCNPISGHNTLYWYLQNLGQGPELLIRYENEEAVDDSQLPKDRFSAERLKGVDSTLKIQPAELGDSAVYLCASSLDLGGLSGNTEAFFGQGTRLTVV.

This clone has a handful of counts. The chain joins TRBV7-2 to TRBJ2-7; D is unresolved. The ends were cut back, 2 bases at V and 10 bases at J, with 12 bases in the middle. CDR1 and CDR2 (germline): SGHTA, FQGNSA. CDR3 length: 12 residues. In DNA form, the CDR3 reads TGTGCCAGCAGCTTAACCGCGGCCGAACAGTACTTC. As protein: CASSLTAAEQYF.

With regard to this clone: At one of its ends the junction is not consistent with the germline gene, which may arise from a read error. The CDR3 sequence is CASSEEPAVF. CDR3 in DNA: TGTGCCAGCTCGGAGGAGCCGGCGGTCTTC. The chain employs TRBV6-5 and TRBJ2-7; D may be TRBD2 (5 bases). The germline V gene encodes CDR1 MNHEY and CDR2 SVGAGI. The CDR3 is made up of 10 amino acids.

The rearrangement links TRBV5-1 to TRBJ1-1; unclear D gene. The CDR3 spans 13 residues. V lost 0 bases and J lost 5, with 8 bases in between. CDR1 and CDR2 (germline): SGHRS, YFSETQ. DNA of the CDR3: TGCGCCAGCAGCTTGGTTGGGAGGACTGAAGCTTTCTTT. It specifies CASSLVGRTEAFF.

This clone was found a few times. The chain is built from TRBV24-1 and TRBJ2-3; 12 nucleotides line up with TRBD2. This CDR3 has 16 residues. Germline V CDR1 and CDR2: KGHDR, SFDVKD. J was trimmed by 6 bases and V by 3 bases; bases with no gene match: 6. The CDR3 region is CATSDQTSGGFDTQYF. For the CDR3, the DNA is TGTGCCACCAGTGATCAGACTAGCGGGGGTTTCGATACGCAGTATTTT.

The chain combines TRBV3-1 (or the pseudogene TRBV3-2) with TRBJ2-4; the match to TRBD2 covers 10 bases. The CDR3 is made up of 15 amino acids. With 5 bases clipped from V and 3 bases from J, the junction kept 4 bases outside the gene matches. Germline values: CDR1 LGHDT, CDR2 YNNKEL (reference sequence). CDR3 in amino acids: CASSERTSGKNIQYF. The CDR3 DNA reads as TGTGCCAGCAGCGAAAGGACTAGCGGCAAAAACATTCAGTACTTC.

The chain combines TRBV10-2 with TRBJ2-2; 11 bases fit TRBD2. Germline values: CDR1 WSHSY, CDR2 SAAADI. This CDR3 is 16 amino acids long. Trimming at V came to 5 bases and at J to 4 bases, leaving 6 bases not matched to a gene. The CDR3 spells CASSIAGGRSTGELFF. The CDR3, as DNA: TGCGCCAGCAGTATAGCGGGGGGGCGGAGCACCGGGGAGCTGTTTTTT.

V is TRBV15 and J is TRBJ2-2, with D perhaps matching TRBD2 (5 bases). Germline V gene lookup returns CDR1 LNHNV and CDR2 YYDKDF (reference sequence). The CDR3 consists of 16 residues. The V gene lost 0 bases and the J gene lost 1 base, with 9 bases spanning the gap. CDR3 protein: CATSRESGGNTGELFF. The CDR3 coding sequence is TGTGCCACCAGCAGAGAAAGCGGCGGGAACACCGGGGAGCTGTTTTTT.